Presented here are 21 T cell receptor beta chains from one specimen sequenced in a study of shared clonotypes between healthy human individuals. Profiled with immunoSEQ multiplex PCR; TCRdb holds only in-frame clones, not every one. The table lists some 2,000,000 clones, 90% to 95% of them singletons. What was sequenced was naive CD4+ T cells sorted from blood. The subset here: CD45RA+ positively selected. These receptors all stem from a man between 18 and 35 years old in good health.

As to this clone: Within the sample, other DNA sequences also encode this same CDR3. V usage is TRBV6-5 and J usage is TRBJ2-7; TRBD1 agrees at 8 bases. V dropped 0 bases and J dropped 3; count of bases not matched to a gene: 1. In germline, CDR1 is MNHEY, CDR2 SVGAGI. CDR3 length equals 14 residues. The CDR3, as DNA: TGTGCCAGCAGTTACTCGACAGGGGTCTACGAGCAGTACTTC. It encodes CASSYSTGVYEQYF.

The V call is TRBV30, the J call TRBJ2-5; 7 bases line up with TRBD1. Germline V gives CDR1 GTSNPN, CDR2 SVGIG (reference sequence). This CDR3 region has 15 residues. Trimming took 4 bases from V and 4 from J; bases not matched to a gene: 12. This chain's CDR3 is CAWKDQGTVGETQYF. CDR3 coding DNA: TGTGCCTGGAAAGATCAAGGGACAGTCGGAGAGACCCAGTACTTC.

With regard to this clone: Other DNA sequences in this sample translate to the same CDR3. CDR3 nucleotide sequence: TGCGCCAGCAGCTTGGCCGGTGACTATGGCTACACCTTC. Translating it yields CASSLAGDYGYTF. V and J are TRBV5-1 and TRBJ1-2, with D uncertain. The CDR3 runs to 13 residues. The V end was cut by 0 bases, the J end by 3 bases, with 6 bases between. Germline lookup yields CDR1 SGHRS and CDR2 YFSETQ.

The CDR3 protein is CAISDLAVEEQFF. In DNA, the CDR3 is TGTGCCATCAGTGACCTGGCCGTCGAGGAGCAGTTCTTC. The chain couples TRBV10-3 to TRBJ2-1, with D unclear. CDR3 size: 13 residues. Trimming took 3 bases from V and 10 from J, leaving 13 bases between them. Germline-derived CDR1 and CDR2 are ENHRY and SYGVKD.

The V gene is TRBV5-1, the J gene TRBJ1-2, with D unclear. V gave up 0 bases and J gave up 4 bases, with 10 bases separating them. From germline, CDR1 is SGHRS and CDR2 YFSETQ. CDR3 length: 14 residues. DNA of the CDR3: TGCGCCAGCAGCTTGGAGGCGGAGTTCTATGGCTACACCTTC. This gives the protein CASSLEAEFYGYTF.

V is TRBV29-1 and J is TRBJ2-1; D may be TRBD1 (5 bases). The length of the CDR3 is 17 residues. CDR1 and CDR2 from the germline V gene are SQVTM and ANQGSEA. V lost 6 bases and J 0 bases, leaving 21 bases between the germline ends. The CDR3 coding sequence is TGCAGCGTGAGAAGAACCTGGGGCCCAAGCTCCTACAATGAGCAGTTCTTC. Its protein product is CSVRRTWGPSSYNEQFF.

This clone has a handful of counts. One junction end does not reproduce the germline sequence, and a read error may be involved. The chain has TRBV9 and TRBJ2-2, with 9 bases that match TRBD2. Germline assignment: CDR1 SGDLS and CDR2 YYNGEE. The CDR3 has 14 residues. The CDR3 protein is CASSGSGATGELFF. In DNA form, the CDR3 reads TGTGCCAGTAGCGGGAGCGGCGCCACCGGGGAGCTGTTTTTT.

V is TRBV28 and J is TRBJ2-7; possibly TRBD2 for D (6 bases). Germline V gene sequence: CDR1 MDHEN, CDR2 SYDVKM. Trimming left V 3 bases short and J 2 bases short, with 11 bases between. There are 14 residues in the CDR3. The CDR3 sequence: CASSFGTETYEQYF. For the CDR3, the DNA is TGTGCCAGCAGTTTCGGGACTGAGACCTACGAGCAGTACTTC.

A word on this clone: This specimen includes other DNA sequences encoding the same CDR3. The gene calls are TRBV5-1 and TRBJ1-1, with D unresolved. Looked up from germline, CDR1 is SGHRS and CDR2 is YFSETQ. The CDR3 consists of 12 residues. The ends were cut back, 2 bases at V and 5 bases at J, with 7 bases in the middle. CDR3 nucleotide sequence: TGCGCCAGCAGCTTTGAGGGAACTGAAGCTTTCTTT. Its protein product is CASSFEGTEAFF.

The chain is built from TRBV10-3 and TRBJ1-4; 9 bases fit TRBD1. V trimming: 6 bases; J trimming: 7 bases; junction bases outside the gene matches: 3. From germline, CDR1 is ENHRY and CDR2 SYGVKD. The CDR3 is 13 amino acids. Here the CDR3 reads CAIRADRGEKLFF. CDR3 nucleotides: TGTGCCATCAGGGCGGACAGGGGTGAAAAACTGTTTTTT.

The rearrangement uses TRBV5-1 and TRBJ2-5; weak D call: TRBD1 (6 bases). The germline V and J ends were trimmed by 4 bases and 1 base, with 14 bases remaining between them. The germline V gene encodes CDR1 SGHRS and CDR2 YFSETQ. The length of the CDR3 is 15 residues. The CDR3 here is CASSADSATQETQYF. Here the CDR3 DNA reads TGCGCCAGCAGCGCGGACAGCGCTACCCAAGAGACCCAGTACTTC. The full variable domain, its missing parts supplied by reference TRBV5-1 and TRBJ2-5, is KAGVTQTPRYLIKTRGQQVTLSCSPISGHRSVSWYQQTPGQGLQFLFEYFSETQRNKGNFPGRFSGRQFSNSRSEMNVSTLELGDSALYLCASSADSATQETQYFGPGTRLLVL.

The chain employs TRBV5-4 and TRBJ1-1; 9 nucleotides align to TRBD1. Germline CDR1 reads SGHNT; CDR2 reads YYREEE (reference sequence). CDR3 size: 13 residues. The V and J ends lost 2 bases and 7 bases, in that order; junction bases with no gene match: 3. The CDR3 bases are TGTGCCAGCAGCTTCGGGGGACAGGGTGAAGCTTTCTTT. Protein sequence: CASSFGGQGEAFF.

The gene calls are TRBV27 and TRBJ1-2, with D tentatively TRBD1 (6 bases). Germline loops: CDR1 MNHEY, CDR2 SMNVEV (reference sequence). Deletions cut 4 bases from V and 2 bases from J, with 14 bases between. CDR3 length: 15 residues. The CDR3, as DNA: TGTGCCAGCAGTTACCGACCCCAGGGGAACTATGGCTACACCTTC. Translated: CASSYRPQGNYGYTF.

This clone is a singleton in its sample. This rearrangement joins TRBV7-2 to TRBJ1-1; 7 bases map to TRBD1. J gave up 8 bases and V 2 bases, and 11 bases lay outside the gene matches. The germline CDR1 and CDR2 sequences are SGHTA and FQGNSA. CDR3 length: 15 amino acids. The CDR3 is CASSLRQGTPLEAFF. CDR3 coding DNA: TGTGCCAGCAGCTTACGACAGGGTACTCCCCTCGAAGCTTTCTTT.

This clone appeared once. A single base separates this from a much larger clone, so it may be a read error. This CDR3 is also generated by other DNA sequences in the sample. This chain joins TRBV5-1 and TRBJ2-7, with no clear D. Looked up from germline, CDR1 is SGHRS and CDR2 is YFSETQ. Trimming took off 0 bases at V and 3 bases at J, with 4 bases between the two ends. This CDR3 has 12 residues. The CDR3, as DNA: TGCGCCAGCAGCTTGGGAGGCTACGAGCAGTACTTC. This codes for CASSLGGYEQYF.

The chain employs TRBV11-2 and TRBJ2-3, with 11 bases lining up with TRBD2. Per the germline V gene, CDR1 is SGHAT and CDR2 is FQNNGV. This CDR3 spans 17 amino acids. V gave up 1 base and J gave up 6 bases; unmatched junction bases: 9. The chain's CDR3 is CASSLVISGRVVDTQYF. Here the CDR3 DNA reads TGTGCCAGCAGCTTAGTTATTAGCGGGAGGGTCGTCGATACGCAGTATTTT.

The chain joins TRBV6-6 to TRBJ2-1; D is unclear. Germline V gene sequence: CDR1 MNHNY, CDR2 SVGAGI (reference sequence). The CDR3 extends over 12 amino acids. V shed 6 bases and J shed 7 bases, with 10 bases lying between them. CDR3 residues: CASSQSGNEQFF. DNA of the CDR3: TGTGCCAGCAGCCAAAGTGGGAATGAGCAGTTCTTC.

This rearrangement joins TRBV30 to TRBJ1-6; D perhaps matches TRBD1 (5 bases). V lost 4 bases and J lost 10, with 17 bases in between. Germline values: CDR1 GTSNPN, CDR2 SVGIG (reference sequence). The length of the CDR3 is 14 residues. The CDR3 coding sequence is TGTGCCTGGAACACCGGGGGAGGGGAATCACCCCTCCACTTT. Translated, it gives CAWNTGGGESPLHF.

To note about this clone: This specimen includes other DNA sequences encoding the same CDR3. The J gene is TRBJ2-3, the V gene TRBV18; D uncertain. In germline, CDR1 is KGHSH, CDR2 LQKENI. Trimming stripped 1 base from V and 3 bases from J, with 8 bases between. The CDR3 extends over 14 amino acids. The CDR3 loop is CASSPRVGTDTQYF. The DNA for the CDR3 is TGTGCCAGCTCACCACGTGTCGGGACAGATACGCAGTATTTT.

The V gene is TRBV7-2, the J gene TRBJ2-4; D is perhaps TRBD2 (5 bases). Germline CDR1 and CDR2: SGHTA and FQGNSA. Trimming cost V 2 bases and J 13 bases, with 12 bases left between them. The CDR3 contains 12 residues. CDR3 amino acids: CASSLSIRRQYF. The CDR3 coding sequence is TGTGCCAGCAGCTTAAGTATACGGAGGCAGTACTTC. The full variable domain, in which reference TRBV7-2 and TRBJ2-4 provide the parts outside the CDR3, is GAGVSQSPSNKVTEKGKDVELRCDPISGHTALYWYRQSLGQGLEFLIYFQGNSAPDKSGLPSDRFSAERTGGSVSTLTIQRTQQEDSAVYLCASSLSIRRQYFGAGTRLSVL.

This clone was recorded once. The chain has TRBV2 and TRBJ2-5; possible D gene TRBD2, 5 bases. Between the trimmed V and J ends, which lost 7 bases and 5 bases, there was a span of 14 bases. The CDR3 length is 13 residues. CDR1 is SNHLY, CDR2 FYNNEI, per germline. CDR3 bases: TGTGCCAGCACCGGAGGTCAGTCGGAGACCCAGTACTTC. Protein: CASTGGQSETQYF.